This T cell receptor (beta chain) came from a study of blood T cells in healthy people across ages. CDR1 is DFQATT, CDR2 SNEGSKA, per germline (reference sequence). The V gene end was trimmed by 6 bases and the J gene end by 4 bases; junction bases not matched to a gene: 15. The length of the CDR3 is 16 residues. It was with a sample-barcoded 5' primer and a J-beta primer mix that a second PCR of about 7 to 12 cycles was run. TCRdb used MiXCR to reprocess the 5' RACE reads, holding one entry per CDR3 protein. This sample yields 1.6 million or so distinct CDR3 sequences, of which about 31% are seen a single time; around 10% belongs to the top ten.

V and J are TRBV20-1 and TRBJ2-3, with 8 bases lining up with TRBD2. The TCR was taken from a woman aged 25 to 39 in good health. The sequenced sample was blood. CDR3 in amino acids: CSALIGAGGVADTQYF. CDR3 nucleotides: TGCAGTGCCCTCATCGGGGCGGGAGGTGTCGCAGATACGCAGTATTTT.